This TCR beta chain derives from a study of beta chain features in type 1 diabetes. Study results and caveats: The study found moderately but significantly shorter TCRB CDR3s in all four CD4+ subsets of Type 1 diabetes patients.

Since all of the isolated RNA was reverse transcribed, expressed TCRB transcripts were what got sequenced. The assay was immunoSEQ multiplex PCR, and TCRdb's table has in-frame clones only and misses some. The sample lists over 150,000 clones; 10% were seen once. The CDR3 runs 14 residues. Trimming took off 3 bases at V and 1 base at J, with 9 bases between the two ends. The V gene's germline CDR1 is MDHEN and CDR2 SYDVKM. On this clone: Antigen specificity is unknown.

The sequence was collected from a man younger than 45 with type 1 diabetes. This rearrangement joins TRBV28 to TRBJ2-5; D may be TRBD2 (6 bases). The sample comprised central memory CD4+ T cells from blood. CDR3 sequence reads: CASSFPGGQETQYF. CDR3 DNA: TGTGCCAGCAGTTTTCCCGGGGGCCAAGAGACCCAGTACTTC.